This T cell receptor beta chain derives from a study of T-cell reconstitution after alpha-beta-depleted transplantation in children. Germline V gives CDR1 SGHVS, CDR2 FQNEAQ. The CDR3 length is 15 residues. The V and J ends lost 3 bases and 2 bases respectively, with 12 bases between them. This clonotype was counted many times. A library of TCRbeta sequences, prepared with unique molecular identifiers, was generated. Using its own MiXCR run on the PCR reads, TCRdb lists one record per CDR3 protein. The data show some 240,000 distinct CDR3 sequences, about 8.8% seen once. This clonotype originated in a human donor who donated a stem cell graft to a child with SCID. This chain links TRBV7-8 with TRBJ2-3; tentatively, D is TRBD1 (6 bases). Source: PBMCs from the stem cell graft donor, taken from the stem cell graft. The CDR3 loop is CASSFRGGHTDTQYF. CDR3 sequence (DNA): TGTGCCAGCAGCTTTCGAGGGGGACACACAGATACGCAGTATTTT.